A selection of T cell receptor beta chains follows, all from one sample in a study of T cells in Graves' hyperthyroidism and ophthalmopathy. TCRdb re-derived calls from the multiplex PCR reads in MiXCR, one entry per CDR3 protein. The sample lists 480,000 or so distinct CDR3 sequences; roughly 45% were seen once. The sequencing sample was made of peripheral blood or thyroid tissue (not recorded which). Source of these receptors: an adult woman with Graves' disease, either hyperthyroidism or ophthalmopathy (not recorded which). The CDR3 runs from the conserved cysteine through the conserved F or W. A D gene is named only where the DNA matches it firmly. Size values are once, few and many counts, or a class for expanded clones, and some rows have none.

d_call | clone_size | cdr3_length | j_call | v_call | cdr3_nt | cdr3_aa
TRBD2 | . | 16 | TRBJ2-7 | TRBV20-1 | TGCAGTGCTAGAGATCAGGGTAGCGGGCTGAGAGGCGAGCAGTGCTTC | CSARDQGSGLRGEQCF
TRBD2 | . | 14 | TRBJ2-7 | TRBV7-9 | TGTGCCAGCAGCCGCGAGCTAGCGGGAAACGAGCAGTACTTC | CASSRELAGNEQYF
TRBD2 | . | 14 | TRBJ2-5 | TRBV7-6 | TGTGCCAGTGCCGGGACTAGCGGAATAGAGACCCAGTACTTC | CASAGTSGIETQYF
TRBD1 | once | 18 | TRBJ2-5 | TRBV27 | TGTGCCAGCAGCTCATTGGCAGGGGGTGTTCTTATTCAGGAGACCCAGTACTTC | CASSSLAGGVLIQETQYF
. | many | 12 | TRBJ1-5 | TRBV20-1 | TGCAGTGCTAGGCGAAACAATCAGCCCCAGCATTTT | CSARRNNQPQHF
TRBD2 | . | 13 | TRBJ2-1 | TRBV29-1 | TGCAGCGCTAGCGGGAGTGGGTACAATGAGCAGTTCTTC | CSASGSGYNEQFF
. | . | 12 | TRBJ1-1 | TRBV20-1 | TGCAGTGCTAGTGGGACTAGCTATGAAGCTTTCTTT | CSASGTSYEAFF
. | . | 16 | TRBJ2-5 | TRBV5-4 | TGTGCCAGCAGCTTGGGGGGGCGCGGGGCTCGGGGTACCCAGTACTTC | CASSLGGRGARGTQYF
. | . | 13 | TRBJ1-2 | TRBV13 | TGTGCCAGCAGGGGCAGGGTTGACTATGGCTACACCTTC | CASRGRVDYGYTF
. | . | 16 | TRBJ2-6 | TRBV12-3/TRBV12-4 | TGTGCCAGCACCCCAAGTGGGGCCTCTGGGGCCAACGTCCTGACTTTC | CASTPSGASGANVLTF
. | . | 16 | TRBJ2-5 | TRBV7-2 | TGTGCCAGCAGCTTAGATCTGACGATGGCAGGAGAGACCCAGTACTTC | CASSLDLTMAGETQYF
. | . | 12 | TRBJ2-7 | TRBV7-9 | TGTGCCAGCACTTTACAAGGGGACGAGCAGTACTTC | CASTLQGDEQYF
. | many | 15 | TRBJ1-4 | TRBV20-1 | TGCAGTGCTAGAGGTCCGGGGTGGTACGGTGAAAAACTGTTTTTT | CSARGPGWYGEKLFF
. | . | 15 | TRBJ1-2 | TRBV4-1 | TGCGCCAGCAGCCAAGGAGGAGGCCGTAACTATGGCTACACCTTC | CASSQGGGRNYGYTF
. | . | 13 | TRBJ1-5 | TRBV24-1 | TGTGCCACTCAGGGAGGGCTCGGACAGCCCCAGCATTTT | CATQGGLGQPQHF
. | . | 14 | TRBJ2-7 | TRBV29-1 | TGCAGCGTTGACGCAGGGGCGGGAAACTACGAGCAGTACTTC | CSVDAGAGNYEQYF
. | many | 15 | TRBJ1-1 | TRBV5-1 | TGCGCCAGCAGCTCAAGACCGCATTCGGACACTGAAGCTTTCTTT | CASSSRPHSDTEAFF
TRBD2 | . | 18 | TRBJ2-7 | TRBV29-1 | TGCAGCGTTGAAACTAGCGGGGGGGCGTATGAGGCATACTACGAGCAGTACTTC | CSVETSGGAYEAYYEQYF
TRBD1 | many | 14 | TRBJ1-1 | TRBV6-1 | TGTGCCAGTAGCGCAACAGGGGGCGGAACTGAAGCTTTCTTT | CASSATGGGTEAFF
TRBD1 | . | 14 | TRBJ1-2 | TRBV20-1 | TGCAGTGCCGCGATCGGGGGACAGACTTATGGCTACACCTTC | CSAAIGGQTYGYTF
. | many | 16 | TRBJ1-1 | TRBV10-3 | TGTGCCAAGGTGCCACCACAGGTGGTTGTTTCCACTGAAGCTTTCTTT | CAKVPPQVVVSTEAFF
TRBD2 | . | 16 | TRBJ2-2 | TRBV25-1 | TGTGCCAGCACCCCGCCGGGACTAGCGGGGACCGGGGAGCTGTTTTTT | CASTPPGLAGTGELFF
. | many | 14 | TRBJ2-5 | TRBV7-2 | TGTGCCAGCAGCTTAGACAGGGAAGGAGAGACCCAGTACTTC | CASSLDREGETQYF
. | . | 14 | TRBJ1-2 | TRBV9 | TGTGCCAGCAGCGTAGATCAGGAAGTTAATGGCTACACCTTC | CASSVDQEVNGYTF
. | many | 14 | TRBJ2-2 | TRBV10-3 | TGTGCCATCCCTCCGTGGCGGGACACCGGGGAGCTGTTTTTT | CAIPPWRDTGELFF
TRBD2 | . | 15 | TRBJ2-3 | TRBV10-3 | TGTGCCATCAGTGCTAGCGGGAGGTTCACAGATACGCAGTATTTT | CAISASGRFTDTQYF
. | few | 13 | TRBJ1-2 | TRBV28 | TGTGCCACAAAGAGGACAGTTAACTATGGCTACACCTTC | CATKRTVNYGYTF
TRBD1 | . | 13 | TRBJ2-7 | TRBV7-6 | TGTGCCAGCAGCTCGGGACAGGACAGGGAGCAGTACTTC | CASSSGQDREQYF
. | many | 12 | TRBJ1-2 | TRBV11-2 | TGTGCCAGCAGCCCCTCCGTGGGGGCTTACACCTTC | CASSPSVGAYTF
. | few | 13 | TRBJ2-7 | TRBV10-3 | TGTGCCATCAGTACCGGGACGTCCTACGAGCAGTACTTC | CAISTGTSYEQYF
. | few | 14 | TRBJ1-2 | TRBV10-3 | TGTGCCACCACCCCCTTCGACAGAGACTATGGCTACACCTTC | CATTPFDRDYGYTF
. | . | 14 | TRBJ2-7 | TRBV7-8 | TGTGCCAGCAGCTTATTCGGCAGGGCGTACGAGCAGTACTTC | CASSLFGRAYEQYF
. | . | 15 | TRBJ1-3 | TRBV2 | TGTGCCAGCAGTCAAGACAGGACAACGGGAAACACCATATATTTT | CASSQDRTTGNTIYF
. | . | 15 | TRBJ1-1 | TRBV9 | TGTGCCAGCAGCGTATTTTCATCGGAGAACACTGAAGCTTTCTTT | CASSVFSSENTEAFF
TRBD1 | . | 13 | TRBJ1-5 | TRBV10-2 | TGCGCCAGCAGTACAGGGGGCGTTCAGCCCCAGCATTTT | CASSTGGVQPQHF
. | . | 18 | TRBJ2-2 | TRBV6-5 | TGTGCCAGCAGTTACTCCATACCGGGACTTTACAACACCGGGGAGCTGTTTTTT | CASSYSIPGLYNTGELFF
. | many | 15 | TRBJ1-5 | TRBV6-2/TRBV6-3 | TGTGCCAGCAGTTATTTTGTGACAGCGAATCAGCCCCAGCATTTT | CASSYFVTANQPQHF
TRBD2 | few | 14 | TRBJ2-7 | TRBV12-3/TRBV12-4 | TGTGCCAGCAGTTCTAGCGGGATTCGGAGCGAGCAGTACTTC | CASSSSGIRSEQYF
. | many | 14 | TRBJ1-2 | TRBV20-1 | TGCAGTGCGTCGAGGGAGGGGGTTAACTATGGCTACACCTTC | CSASREGVNYGYTF
. | many | 13 | TRBJ2-6 | TRBV6-1 | TGTGCCGCCGAGACCTCTGGGGCCAACGTCCTGACTTTC | CAAETSGANVLTF
. | . | 18 | TRBJ1-6 | TRBV20-1 | TGCAGTGCTAGGTCCGAAAACTCCCGGAGCTCCTATAATTCACCCCTCCACTTT | CSARSENSRSSYNSPLHF